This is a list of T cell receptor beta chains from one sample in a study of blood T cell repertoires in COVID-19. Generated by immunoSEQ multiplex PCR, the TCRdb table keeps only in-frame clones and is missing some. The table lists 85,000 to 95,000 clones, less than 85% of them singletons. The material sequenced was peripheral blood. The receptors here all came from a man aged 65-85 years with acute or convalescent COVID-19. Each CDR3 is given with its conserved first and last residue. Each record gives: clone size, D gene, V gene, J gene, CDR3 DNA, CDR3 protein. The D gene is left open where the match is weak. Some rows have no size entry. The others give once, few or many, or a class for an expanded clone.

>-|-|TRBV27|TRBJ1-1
TGTGCCAGCAGTGCAGGAGGCACTGAAGCTTTCTTT
CASSAGGTEAFF
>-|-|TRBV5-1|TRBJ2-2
TGCGCCAGCAGCCTAATGGGGGGATCGGGGACCGGGGAGCTGTTTTTT
CASSLMGGSGTGELFF
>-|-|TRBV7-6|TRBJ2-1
TGTGCCAGCAGCCCGTCTCTACGGAGGGACGGGGGGCAGTTCTTC
CASSPSLRRDGGQFF
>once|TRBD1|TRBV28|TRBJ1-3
TGTGCCAGCAGTCCGGGACAGCCTGGAAACACCATATATTTT
CASSPGQPGNTIYF
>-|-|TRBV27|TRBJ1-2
TGTGCCAGCAGTTTTGGGTATCGGGATGGCTACACCTTC
CASSFGYRDGYTF
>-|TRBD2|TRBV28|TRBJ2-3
TGTGCCAGCAGTTTCCCCTCGGTTAGCGGGAGCACAGATACGCAGTATTTT
CASSFPSVSGSTDTQYF
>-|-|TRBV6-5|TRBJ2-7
TGTGCCAGCAGACCTTATAGCGGCCTCTCCTACGAGCAGTACTTC
CASRPYSGLSYEQYF
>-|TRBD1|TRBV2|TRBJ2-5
TGTGCCAGCAGTGACCCCTCTGCAGGGGGCGCATTGAGGTCGGGAGAGACCCAGTACTTC
CASSDPSAGGALRSGETQYF
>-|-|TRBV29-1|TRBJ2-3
TGCAGCGTTGAGTTGGCGGCGGGCACAGATACGCAGTATTTT
CSVELAAGTDTQYF
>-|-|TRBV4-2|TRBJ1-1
TGTGCCGTATCCTCAGGGGCGGGCTTGAACACTGAAGCTTTCTTT
CAVSSGAGLNTEAFF
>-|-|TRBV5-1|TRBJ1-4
TGCGCCAGCCATCCGGGGGGGGCAACTAATGAAAAACTGTTTTTT
CASHPGGATNEKLFF
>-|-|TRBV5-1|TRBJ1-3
TGCGCCAGCAGTTGGGACACCCACTCTGGAAACACCATATATTTT
CASSWDTHSGNTIYF
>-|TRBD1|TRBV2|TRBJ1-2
TGTGCCAGCAGTGAATATGGGACAGACGGCTACACCTTC
CASSEYGTDGYTF
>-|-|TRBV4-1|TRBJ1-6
TGCGCCAGCAGCCAATCCGCGGACACGAGGAATTCACCCCTCCACTTT
CASSQSADTRNSPLHF
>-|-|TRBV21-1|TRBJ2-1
TGTGCCAGCAGCAAAGGGACTAGCGGGGGGGGTAAGGACAATGAGCAGTTCTTC
CASSKGTSGGGKDNEQFF
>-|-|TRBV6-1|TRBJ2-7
TGTGCCAGCAGTGACAGGATTGCCGAGCAGTACTTC
CASSDRIAEQYF
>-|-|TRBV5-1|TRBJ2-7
TGCGCCAGCAGCTTGCATCAGGGAGAGCAGTACTTC
CASSLHQGEQYF
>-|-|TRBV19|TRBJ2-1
TGTGCCAGTAGTATAGGTCACAGCACGTACAATGAGCAGTTCTTC
CASSIGHSTYNEQFF
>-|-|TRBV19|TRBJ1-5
TGTGCCAGTAGCGAGGAGTTACGGGGGTATACGACGCCCCAGCATTTT
CASSEELRGYTTPQHF
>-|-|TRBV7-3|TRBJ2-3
TGTGCCAGCAGCTCAGTCGGGAGCACAGATACGCAGTATTTT
CASSSVGSTDTQYF